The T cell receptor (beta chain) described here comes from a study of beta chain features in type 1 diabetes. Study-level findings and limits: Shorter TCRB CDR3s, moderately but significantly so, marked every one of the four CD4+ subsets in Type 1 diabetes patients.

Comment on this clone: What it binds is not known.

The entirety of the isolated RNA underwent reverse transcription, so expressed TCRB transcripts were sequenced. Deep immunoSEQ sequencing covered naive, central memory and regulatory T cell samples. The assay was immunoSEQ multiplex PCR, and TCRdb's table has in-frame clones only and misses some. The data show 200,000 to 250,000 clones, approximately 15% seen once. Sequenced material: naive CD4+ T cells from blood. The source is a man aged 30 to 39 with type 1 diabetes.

The CDR3 bases are TGTGCCAGCTCACCGGGGACAGTCCAAGAGACCCAGTACTTC. Amino acids: CASSPGTVQETQYF. The gene calls are TRBV18 and TRBJ2-5; 7 bases are shared with TRBD1. This CDR3 contains 14 residues. The V and J ends lost 3 bases and 1 base, in that order; junction bases with no gene match: 2. Germline values: CDR1 KGHSH, CDR2 LQKENI.